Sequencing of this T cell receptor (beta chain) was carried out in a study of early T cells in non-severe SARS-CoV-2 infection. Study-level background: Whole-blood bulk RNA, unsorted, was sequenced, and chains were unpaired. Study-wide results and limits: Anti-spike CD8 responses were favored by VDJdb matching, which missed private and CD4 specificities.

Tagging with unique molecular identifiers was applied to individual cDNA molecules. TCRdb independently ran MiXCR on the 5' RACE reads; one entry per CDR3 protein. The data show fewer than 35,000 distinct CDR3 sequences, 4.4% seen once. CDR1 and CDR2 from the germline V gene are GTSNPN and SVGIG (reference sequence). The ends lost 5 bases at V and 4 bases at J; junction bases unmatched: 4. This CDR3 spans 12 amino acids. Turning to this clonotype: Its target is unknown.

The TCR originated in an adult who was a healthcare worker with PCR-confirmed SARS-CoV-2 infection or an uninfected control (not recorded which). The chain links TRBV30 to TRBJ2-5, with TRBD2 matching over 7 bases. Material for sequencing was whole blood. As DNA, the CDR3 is TGTGCCTGGGGGGGGGTAGGAGAGACCCAGTACTTC. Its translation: CAWGGVGETQYF.